The rows below give T cell receptor beta chains drawn from one sample of a study of cytomegalovirus exposure and HLA in healthy donors. Data came from immunoSEQ multiplex PCR; TCRdb stores just in-frame clones and leaves some out. The sample lists over 150,000 clones, under 70% occurring once. Sample: PBMCs. The receptor set was obtained from a woman between 40 and 55 years old in good health and CMV-seropositive. Each CDR3 is given without its conserved first and last residue. The D gene is left open where the match is weak. Expanded clones are given a class, and other clones once, few, many or no size at all.

d_call j_call v_call clone_size cdr3_aa
TRBD2 TRBJ2-1 TRBV5-1 NA ASSPGLAGGPGSYNEQF
TRBD2 TRBJ2-2 TRBV5-6 NA ASSFGLAENTGELF
TRBD1 TRBJ1-6 TRBV19 NA ASRTGTDPNSPLH
TRBD1 TRBJ1-1 TRBV6-6 NA ASSTQGALQAF
TRBD1 TRBJ1-2 TRBV25-1 few ASYTGGDGYT
TRBD1 TRBJ1-2 TRBV7-9 NA ASARGGTGPYGYT
NA TRBJ2-7 TRBV5-6 once ASSLGWDGGAYEQY
TRBD1 TRBJ2-5 TRBV6-6 NA ASTTRTGGETQY
NA TRBJ1-2 TRBV27 NA ASSPQVIGGYT
TRBD2 TRBJ2-5 TRBV15 NA ATSRDGLADYRETQY
NA TRBJ1-3 TRBV5-1 NA ASSPEGSGNTIY
TRBD1 TRBJ2-7 TRBV7-9 NA ASSVTGAYEQY
NA TRBJ2-7 TRBV5-4 NA ASSPPGTRNEQY
NA TRBJ2-6 TRBV4-2 few ASSQGRFGTPRANVLT
TRBD2 NA TRBV7-2 NA ASSLLSGVSYEQY
TRBD1 TRBJ1-5 TRBV6-6 few ASRQGAVGQPQH
TRBD1 TRBJ1-1 TRBV11-1 few ASSWDRNTEAF
NA TRBJ1-1 TRBV2 NA ASSPLGVNTEAF
NA TRBJ1-4 TRBV4-3 few ASSQDLQGIANEKLF
TRBD1 TRBJ1-1 TRBV4-2 NA ASSQDLRGPTEAF
NA TRBJ1-2 TRBV28 NA ASSTVNYGYT
NA TRBJ2-5 TRBV29-1 NA SVEDDRGVETQY
TRBD1 TRBJ2-3 TRBV5-1 NA ASSAGTGSTDTQY
NA TRBJ1-1 TRBV18 NA ASSPPPGVNTEAF
TRBD2 TRBJ2-3 TRBV2 NA ASSLAGTSGTDTQY
NA TRBJ2-7 TRBV29-1 few SVEDSRGANEQY
NA TRBJ2-7 TRBV7-9 once ASSLPDRPNEQY
TRBD1 TRBJ1-2 TRBV28 once ASSSPGTGGYGYT
TRBD1 TRBJ1-1 TRBV6-5 once ASRRTGTEAF
NA TRBJ2-2 TRBV4-1 NA ASSHPGLNTGELF
TRBD1 TRBJ1-4 TRBV7-8 once ASSLVGQGARWNEKLF
TRBD1 TRBJ2-2 TRBV6-5 NA ASSRGQGGTGELF
NA TRBJ2-7 TRBV28 NA ASIQGLDSYEQY
NA TRBJ1-1 TRBV7-2 NA ASSSQRVQGEAF
NA TRBJ1-4 TRBV27 NA ASSSRQVGEKLF